This TCR beta chain was sequenced for a study of T cell responses to AZD1222 COVID-19 vaccine. Study-wide findings and caveats: Of spike-specific TCRs, nearly half reportedly target regions left unmutated in variants. Among AZD1222 vaccinees, only six or seven were seropositive at baseline. Scientists sampled the repertoires only once the peak T cell response had passed.

The table came from immunoSEQ multiplex PCR; TCRdb's copy has only in-frame clones and leaves some out. The sample includes fewer than 90,000 clones, around 84% of them seen just once. Germline V gene data show CDR1 as SGHNT and CDR2 as YYREEE (reference sequence). This CDR3 has 16 amino acids. The V segment lost 7 bases and the J segment 4 bases; nucleotides outside the gene matches: 8. On this clone itself: What it recognizes is unknown.

The starting material was peripheral blood, obtained 28 days after the second AZD1222 dose. This sequence joins TRBV5-4 and TRBJ2-2; 12 positions match TRBD1. This clonotype was obtained from an adult who received the AZD1222 COVID-19 vaccine. CDR3 amino acids: CASSPGTGGFTGELFF. The CDR3 DNA reads as TGTGCCAGCTCCCCCGGGACAGGGGGCTTCACCGGGGAGCTGTTTTTT.